The 31 T cell receptor beta chains below were found in one sample sequenced in a study of OX40 agonist ivuxolimab in advanced cancers. Repertoires were generated with immunoSEQ multiplex PCR, while TCRdb's copy carries only in-frame clones and drops some. The profile shows roughly 84,000 clones, about 85% of them singletons. Specimen: CD4+ or CD8+ T cells sorted from blood, collected in a trial of the OX40 agonist ivuxolimab. The receptors were gathered from an adult with an advanced solid tumor such as melanoma, head and neck, liver or kidney cancer.

In DNA, the CDR3 is TGTGCCAGCAGCCAAGATGGGTCAGCTAATGAAAAACTGTTTTTT. Amino acids: CASSQDGSANEKLFF. The chain is built from TRBV4-2 and TRBJ1-4; D gene ambiguous. CDR1 LGHNA and CDR2 YNFKEQ come from the germline V gene. The CDR3 totals 15 residues. V shed 0 bases and J shed 3 bases, with 8 bases lying between them.

This rearrangement joins TRBV7-9 to TRBJ2-7; possible D gene TRBD2, 5 bases. CDR3 length: 13 residues. The germline V gene encodes CDR1 SEHNR and CDR2 FQNEAQ (reference sequence). V dropped 0 bases and J dropped 2 bases, with 5 bases sitting between them. This CDR3 reads CASSLALAYEQYF. DNA for the CDR3: TGTGCCAGCAGCTTAGCACTAGCCTACGAGCAGTACTTC.

The CDR3 protein is CASSSQLAGGPLQETQYF. The CDR3 nucleotides read TGTGCCAGCAGCTCCCAATTAGCGGGAGGGCCGTTACAAGAGACCCAGTACTTC. The V gene is TRBV7-8, the J gene TRBJ2-5; 11 bases are shared with TRBD2. The CDR3 totals 18 residues. Germline loops: CDR1 SGHVS, CDR2 FQNEAQ. The V gene end was trimmed by 4 bases and the J gene end by 2 bases; junction bases not matched to a gene: 12.

V usage is TRBV14 and J usage is TRBJ1-1; TRBD1 matches 11 bases. Germline V lookup: CDR1 SGHDN, CDR2 FVKESK. CDR3 size: 16 residues. Unmatched junction bases numbered 8, after V lost 1 base and J lost 7 bases. The CDR3, as DNA: TGTGCCAGCAGCCAAGGGAAGGACAGGGGGCGAATTGAAGCTTTCTTT. Its translation is CASSQGKDRGRIEAFF.

The sample holds a few counts of this clone. The rearrangement uses TRBV6-4 and TRBJ2-2; D is undetermined. Germline loops: CDR1 MRHNA, CDR2 SNTAGT. Trimming pared 0 bases from V and 4 bases from J, leaving 15 bases between. The CDR3 runs to 17 residues. DNA for the CDR3: TGTGCCAGCAGTGACTCGAGTCTTGGCAGATCCACCGGGGAGCTGTTTTTT. Its translation: CASSDSSLGRSTGELFF.

The rearrangement joins TRBV5-1 to TRBJ2-2; D perhaps matches TRBD2 (6 bases). The germline V gene encodes CDR1 SGHRS and CDR2 YFSETQ. V shed 6 bases and J shed 4 bases, with 16 bases lying between them. The CDR3 spans 15 residues. The CDR3 protein is CASTRGEGITGELFF. The CDR3 nucleotides are TGCGCCAGCACGCGGGGCGAAGGGATCACCGGGGAGCTGTTTTTT.

The chain couples TRBV27 to TRBJ2-1, with 9 nucleotides matching TRBD2. V shed 8 bases and J 6 bases; nucleotides not matched to a gene: 14. Germline assignment: CDR1 MNHEY and CDR2 SMNVEV (reference sequence). This CDR3 contains 16 residues. CDR3 in DNA: TGTGCCAGCGAACCTCTCCCAGCGGGGGGTTTCAATGAGCAGTTCTTC. Translation gives CASEPLPAGGFNEQFF.

The chain employs TRBV11-3 and TRBJ1-6; D may be TRBD1 (6 bases). V lost 0 bases, J lost 6 bases, and 9 bases lay in between. The CDR3 is 15 amino acids. Germline-derived CDR1 and CDR2 are SGHNT and YENEEA. The CDR3 loop reads CASSLEQGGNSPLHF. The CDR3 DNA reads TGTGCCAGCAGCTTAGAACAGGGTGGTAATTCACCCCTCCACTTT.

This clone turned up a few times. The rearrangement joins TRBV7-2 to TRBJ2-7, with D tentatively TRBD1 (5 bases). Per the germline V gene, CDR1 is SGHTA and CDR2 is FQGNSA. V was pared by 5 bases and J by 2 bases, with 13 bases between. CDR3 size: 14 residues. This CDR3 is CASSPGQGPYEQYF. CDR3 nucleotides: TGTGCCAGCAGCCCTGGGCAGGGTCCCTACGAGCAGTACTTC.

V is TRBV5-1 and J is TRBJ1-1; TRBD1 is a possible D gene (5 bases). V lost 4 bases and J lost 7, with 17 bases in between. The CDR3 has 14 residues. Germline lookup yields CDR1 SGHRS and CDR2 YFSETQ. The CDR3 DNA reads TGCGCCAGCAGCCCCGGGGAGACAGCCCGTGAAGCTTTCTTT. Translated: CASSPGETAREAFF.

This chain joins TRBV2 and TRBJ2-5; a weak D match, TRBD1 (6 bases). V shed 9 bases and J shed 0 bases, with 8 bases lying between them. Per the germline V gene, CDR1 is SNHLY and CDR2 is FYNNEI. The CDR3 runs to 12 residues. CDR3 DNA: TGTGCCAGTACAGGGAACCAAGAGACCCAGTACTTC. This encodes CASTGNQETQYF.

The chain uses TRBV5-1 and TRBJ2-2; weak D call: TRBD1 (6 bases). Trimming cost V 2 bases and J 2 bases, with 13 bases left between them. Germline CDR1 SGHRS, CDR2 YFSETQ. The CDR3 loop spans 16 amino acids. This CDR3 is CASSFETGSNTGELFF. The CDR3 DNA sequence: TGCGCCAGCAGCTTTGAGACAGGCTCCAACACCGGGGAGCTGTTTTTT.

The chain combines TRBV9 with TRBJ2-7; 7 nucleotides agree with TRBD2. Germline CDR1 is SGDLS and CDR2 is YYNGEE. The trim removed 0 bases at V and 2 bases at J, leaving 8 bases unmatched. CDR3 length: 16 amino acids. CDR3 loop: CASSVVPAGNPYEQYF. The CDR3 DNA is TGTGCCAGCAGCGTAGTCCCAGCGGGGAACCCCTACGAGCAGTACTTC.

The rearrangement uses TRBV15 and TRBJ1-3; no definite D call. This CDR3 region has 15 residues. Germline CDR1 and CDR2: LNHNV and YYDKDF (reference sequence). Trimming stripped 0 bases from V and 0 bases from J, with 6 bases between. This CDR3 is CATSREKVSGNTIYF. As DNA, the CDR3 is TGTGCCACCAGCAGAGAGAAGGTCTCTGGAAACACCATATATTTT.

The chain uses TRBV21-1 and TRBJ2-1. TRBV21-1 counts as a pseudogene. The CDR3 consists of 15 residues. The CDR3 is CASIKRDPGHYEQFF. For the CDR3, the DNA is TGTGCCAGCATCAAACGGGACCCTGGACATTATGAGCAGTTCTTC.

This clone was counted only a few times. CDR3 sequence reads: CASSLSPPGLAGGDTQYF. The CDR3 DNA reads as TGTGCCAGCAGCCTTTCACCTCCGGGACTAGCGGGAGGTGATACGCAGTATTTT. V and J are TRBV7-2 and TRBJ2-3, with 15 bases matching TRBD2. Trimming cost V 5 bases and J 6 bases; bases outside gene matches: 12. The CDR3 consists of 18 residues. The germline gives CDR1 SGHTA, CDR2 FQGNSA.

The chain links TRBV7-3 to TRBJ1-6, with D hard to call. Germline V gene sequence: CDR1 SGHTA, CDR2 FQGTGA. Trimming removed 1 base from V and 8 bases from J, with 6 bases in between. The CDR3 sequence is 13 residues long. CDR3 DNA sequence: TGTGCCAGCAGCTTAAGTAGCTATTCACCCCTCCACTTT. Residues: CASSLSSYSPLHF.

This sequence joins TRBV19 and TRBJ1-5; no firm D call. The germline gives CDR1 LNHDA, CDR2 SQIVND (reference sequence). With 2 bases removed from V and 1 base from J, the gap between germline ends came to 12 bases. The CDR3 length is 16 residues. CDR3 residues: CASSIYVGRSNQPQHF. The CDR3 DNA is TGTGCCAGTAGTATATACGTGGGTAGGAGCAATCAGCCCCAGCATTTT.

This chain links TRBV4-1 with TRBJ2-6; D unclear. Trimming stripped 0 bases from V and 0 bases from J, with 9 bases between. CDR1 is MGHRA and CDR2 is YSYEKL in the germline V gene. This CDR3 is built from 17 residues. The chain's CDR3 is CASSQDLGFSGANVLTF. The CDR3 DNA reads TGCGCCAGCAGCCAAGATCTGGGGTTCTCTGGGGCCAACGTCCTGACTTTC.

CDR3 sequence reads: CASSQDTAGGNTEAFF. In nucleotides, the CDR3 is TGCGCCAGCAGCCAAGATACTGCCGGGGGGAACACTGAAGCTTTCTTT. V and J are TRBV5-1 and TRBJ1-1, with D tentatively TRBD1 (5 bases). This CDR3 is 16 amino acids long. The germline V gene has CDR1 SGHRS and CDR2 YFSETQ. V lost 4 bases, J lost 1 base, and 17 bases lay in between.

The chain couples TRBV11-2 to TRBJ2-7, with a possible D match to TRBD1 (5 bases). This CDR3 has 14 amino acids. The ends were cut back, 1 base at V and 6 bases at J, with 13 bases in the middle. Germline V gene data show CDR1 as SGHAT and CDR2 as FQNNGV. The CDR3 nucleotides are TGTGCCAGCAGCTTAGCAGGGATCCCCTCCGAGCAGTACTTC. It translates to CASSLAGIPSEQYF.

CDR3: CASSQDPVGSGSYNEQFF. The DNA for the CDR3 is TGTGCCAGCAGCCAAGATCCCGTGGGAAGCGGGTCTTACAATGAGCAGTTCTTC. The chain has TRBV4-2 and TRBJ2-1; weak D call: TRBD2 (6 bases). V shed 0 bases and J shed 4 bases, with 19 bases lying between them. Germline V gene data show CDR1 as LGHNA and CDR2 as YNFKEQ. The CDR3 extends over 18 amino acids.

CDR3: CASSLGLAATNEKLFF. CDR3 bases: TGTGCCAGCAGCTTAGGTCTGGCAGCAACTAATGAAAAACTGTTTTTT. The rearrangement links TRBV11-3 to TRBJ1-4; D gene ambiguous. CDR1 is SGHNT, CDR2 YENEEA, per germline. Trimming pared 1 base from V and 0 bases from J, leaving 9 bases between. This CDR3 region has 16 residues.

The V and J genes are TRBV7-9 and TRBJ1-2; D may be TRBD1 (6 bases). The CDR3 is made up of 15 amino acids. Germline CDR1 is SEHNR and CDR2 is FQNEAQ (reference sequence). Trimming took off 5 bases at V and 6 bases at J, with 19 bases between the two ends. The CDR3 sequence: CASSQRGGKSNGYTF. CDR3 coding DNA: TGTGCCAGCAGCCAGAGGGGGGGGAAGAGCAATGGCTACACCTTC. The whole variable domain, filled in from reference TRBV7-9 and TRBJ1-2, reads DTGVSQNPRHKITKRGQNVTFRCDPISEHNRLYWYRQTLGQGPEFLTYFQNEAQLEKSRLLSDRFSAERPKGSFSTLEIQRTEQGDSAMYLCASSQRGGKSNGYTFGSGTRLTVV.

The chain links TRBV7-2 to TRBJ1-2, with D perhaps matching TRBD1 (6 bases). Germline V CDR1 and CDR2: SGHTA, FQGNSA. The CDR3 has 15 amino acids. V gave up 2 bases and J gave up 6 bases, with 16 bases separating them. CDR3 region: CASSLRRTESNGYTF. CDR3 coding DNA: TGTGCCAGCAGCTTAAGACGGACAGAGAGTAATGGCTACACCTTC.

This clone was picked up a small number of times. The gene calls are TRBV5-1 and TRBJ2-7; a possible D gene is TRBD2 (7 bases). There are 14 residues in the CDR3. CDR1 is SGHRS and CDR2 is YFSETQ in the germline V gene. V was cut by 4 bases and J by 4 bases, with 15 bases left in between. This CDR3 reads CASSQREGGYEQYF. The CDR3 coding sequence is TGCGCCAGCAGCCAGAGGGAGGGGGGGTACGAGCAGTACTTC.

The J gene is TRBJ2-7, the V gene TRBV7-2; TRBD2 aligns across 9 bases. CDR3 size: 15 residues. V trimming: 6 bases; J trimming: 0 bases; junction bases outside the gene matches: 6. The germline V gene encodes CDR1 SGHTA and CDR2 FQGNSA. CDR3 in amino acids: CASSIAGASSYEQYF. CDR3 sequence (DNA): TGTGCCAGCAGTATAGCGGGGGCCAGCTCCTACGAGCAGTACTTC. Drawing the rest from reference TRBV7-2 and TRBJ2-7, the complete variable domain is GAGVSQSPSNKVTEKGKDVELRCDPISGHTALYWYRQSLGQGLEFLIYFQGNSAPDKSGLPSDRFSAERTGGSVSTLTIQRTQQEDSAVYLCASSIAGASSYEQYFGPGTRLTVT.

This chain links TRBV30 with TRBJ2-3, with D perhaps matching TRBD2 (5 bases). The V end was cut by 2 bases, the J end by 11 bases, with 17 bases between. CDR1 is GTSNPN, CDR2 SVGIG, per germline (reference sequence). This CDR3 is built from 13 residues. The CDR3: CAWSPVPAEGQYF. The CDR3 DNA sequence: TGTGCCTGGAGTCCAGTTCCGGCCGAGGGGCAGTATTTT.

This chain links TRBV6-1 with TRBJ2-3, with D unclear. Trimming removed 7 bases from V and 3 bases from J, with 14 bases in between. CDR3 length: 14 residues. CDR1 is MNHNS and CDR2 is SASEGT in the germline V gene. CDR3 region: CASTQLLSTDTQYF. The CDR3 DNA follows: TGTGCCAGCACGCAGCTTCTGAGTACAGATACGCAGTATTTT.

CDR3 in DNA: TGTGCCTGGAGTGGAGGGTTAGGGGCAGATACGCAGTATTTT. Translating it yields CAWSGGLGADTQYF. This chain joins TRBV30 and TRBJ2-3; tentatively, D is TRBD1 or TRBD2 (5 bases each). The CDR3 loop spans 14 amino acids. With 1 base removed from V and 4 bases from J, the gap between germline ends came to 12 bases. Germline CDR1 GTSNPN, CDR2 SVGIG (reference sequence).

V and J are TRBV2 and TRBJ2-7; perhaps TRBD2 as D (5 bases). Germline CDR1 reads SNHLY; CDR2 reads FYNNEI. V was shortened by 2 bases and J by 1 base, with 18 bases between the two germline ends. The CDR3 runs 17 residues. In DNA form, the CDR3 reads TGTGCCAGCAGTGAAAAAGTGCCGGGGTCGGAATCCTACGAGCAGTACTTC. Residues: CASSEKVPGSESYEQYF.